The 15 T cell receptor beta chains in this list originate from one sample, sequenced in a study of siplizumab effects on memory and regulatory T cells (dated by TCRdb to about 2019). The library was made by the immunoSEQ multiplex PCR assay. Sourced from immuneACCESS, this table was stored by TCRdb with only in-frame sequences that have V and J called. A share of the clones is absent; for the studies checked, an unresolved V gene accounts for under half, and the remainder has no known explanation. The sample contains some 100,000 clones, approximately 90% of them found a single time. Of the sample, roughly 0.75% falls within the top ten clones. What was sequenced was Tregs sorted from blood. These receptors came from a human donor in good health.

The rearrangement joins TRBV9 to TRBJ1-2, with a weak D call TRBD1 (5 bases). Trimming stripped 4 bases from V and 4 bases from J, with 14 bases between. The germline V gene has CDR1 SGDLS and CDR2 YYNGEE. CDR3 length: 14 residues. The CDR3: CASSPPGAVYGYTF. In nucleotides, the CDR3 is TGTGCCAGCAGCCCGCCCGGGGCGGTCTATGGCTACACCTTC.

The chain employs TRBV6-4 and TRBJ2-3; D is uncertain. Germline V gene data show CDR1 as MRHNA and CDR2 as SNTAGT. The CDR3 totals 15 residues. V was clipped by 2 bases and J by 1 base, with 10 bases between them. The CDR3 sequence: CASSDPGRGTDTQYF. The CDR3 nucleotides read TGTGCCAGCAGTGACCCTGGACGAGGCACAGATACGCAGTATTTT.

V gene TRBV7-8 combines with J gene TRBJ2-7, with 8 nucleotides matching TRBD1. The CDR3 has 16 residues. Trimming took 2 bases from V and 3 from J; bases not matched to a gene: 9. CDR1 and CDR2 (germline): SGHVS, FQNEAQ. CDR3 sequence (DNA): TGTGCCAGCAGCTTAAGTTTCAGGGGGCTCGGCTACGAGCAGTACTTC. This encodes CASSLSFRGLGYEQYF.

V usage is TRBV4-1 and J usage is TRBJ2-1; the D gene is possibly TRBD2 (5 bases). V lost 0 bases to trimming and J lost 7 bases, with 22 bases between them. The CDR3 is made up of 18 amino acids. Germline CDR1 MGHRA, CDR2 YSYEKL. The CDR3 sequence is CASSQDLVKDSLRNEQFF. The CDR3 DNA sequence: TGCGCCAGCAGCCAAGACCTCGTTAAGGACTCCCTACGAAATGAGCAGTTCTTC.

The chain recombines TRBV6-6 with TRBJ2-5, with D maybe TRBD2 (6 bases). CDR3 length: 13 residues. V was clipped by 6 bases and J by 5 bases, with 13 bases between them. Germline assignment: CDR1 MNHNY and CDR2 SVGAGI (reference sequence). CDR3 bases: TGTGCCAGCAGGTATCACCGGGGGGAGACCCAGTACTTC. Amino acid sequence: CASRYHRGETQYF.

V usage is TRBV18 and J usage is TRBJ2-2; no clear D. Per the germline V gene, CDR1 is KGHSH and CDR2 is LQKENI. V lost 0 bases and J lost 0, with 8 bases in between. CDR3 length: 16 residues. CDR3 sequence (DNA): TGTGCCAGCTCACCACCGACGCGACCGAACACCGGGGAGCTGTTTTTT. Translating gives CASSPPTRPNTGELFF.

This chain uses TRBV5-1 with TRBJ1-1, with unresolved D. Germline CDR1 is SGHRS and CDR2 is YFSETQ. The CDR3 loop spans 13 amino acids. V gave up 0 bases and J gave up 0 bases, with 3 bases separating them. The CDR3 spells CASSLDLNTEAFF. The CDR3 region has the DNA TGCGCCAGCAGCTTGGACCTGAACACTGAAGCTTTCTTT.

The CDR3 coding sequence is TGCGCCAGCAGCTACCGTGCAAACACTGAAGCTTTCTTT. Translated: CASSYRANTEAFF. The chain employs TRBV4-1 and TRBJ1-1, with D uncertain. V was clipped by 5 bases and J by 2 bases, with 9 bases between them. The CDR3 runs 13 residues. Germline CDR1 reads MGHRA; CDR2 reads YSYEKL.

This clone was seen just once. The V gene is TRBV5-4, the J gene TRBJ2-5, with 16 bases that match TRBD2. Germline trimming cut 3 bases from V and 5 bases from J; bases unmatched to any gene: 13. In germline, CDR1 is SGHNT, CDR2 YYREEE (reference sequence). This CDR3 contains 19 residues. CDR3 coding DNA: TGTGCCAGCAGCTGGGCCCCGGGACTAGCGGGAGGGCCGCGGGAGACCCAGTACTTC. Translating it yields CASSWAPGLAGGPRETQYF.

V usage is TRBV19 and J usage is TRBJ1-1; weak D call: TRBD1 (5 bases). Germline assignment: CDR1 LNHDA and CDR2 SQIVND (reference sequence). V was trimmed by 3 bases and J by 1 base, leaving 15 bases between them. This CDR3 spans 16 amino acids. CDR3: CASSIQGVTTNTEAFF. CDR3 bases: TGTGCCAGTAGTATCCAAGGGGTGACAACGAACACTGAAGCTTTCTTT.

The table lists this clone with a few counts. The J gene is TRBJ1-6, the V gene TRBV2; D is unclear. The CDR3 extends over 14 amino acids. Germline assignment: CDR1 SNHLY and CDR2 FYNNEI. V shed 4 bases and J shed 6 bases, with 10 bases lying between them. CDR3 bases: TGTGCCAGCAGTGGGGCGGTTTTTAATTCACCCCTCCACTTT. Translating it yields CASSGAVFNSPLHF.

This chain uses TRBV18 with TRBJ2-2; D unclear. Trimming removed 5 bases from V and 2 bases from J, with 9 bases in between. Germline V CDR1 and CDR2: KGHSH, LQKENI. The CDR3 length is 14 residues. The CDR3 sequence is CASSVQDNTGELFF. DNA for the CDR3: TGTGCCAGCTCAGTCCAGGACAACACCGGGGAGCTGTTTTTT.

J is TRBJ2-5 and V is TRBV6-5, with TRBD1 as a possible D gene (5 bases). TRBJ2-7 matches the DNA end more closely, so the J call is doubtful. The CDR3 loop spans 14 amino acids. Germline CDR1 reads MNHEY; CDR2 reads SVGAGI. CDR3 region: CASSYRPGSYEQYF. CDR3 coding DNA: TGTGCCAGCAGTTATCGGCCAGGGTCCTACGAGCAGTACTTC.

A single count supports this clone. The chain carries TRBV29-1 and TRBJ2-7; a possible D gene is TRBD2 (5 bases). Germline CDR1 reads SQVTM; CDR2 reads ANQGSEA. V was shortened by 6 bases and J by 3 bases, with 12 bases between the two germline ends. CDR3 size: 12 residues. CDR3 residues: CSVAGLFYEQYF. DNA of the CDR3: TGCAGCGTCGCTGGACTGTTCTACGAGCAGTACTTC.

The chain joins TRBV5-1 to TRBJ1-1, with D tentatively TRBD1 (5 bases). Germline V lookup: CDR1 SGHRS, CDR2 YFSETQ. V lost 0 bases and J 5 bases, leaving 11 bases between the germline ends. CDR3 size: 14 residues. The DNA for the CDR3 is TGCGCCAGCAGCTTGGAGGGGCTCCCGACTGAAGCTTTCTTT. This translates into CASSLEGLPTEAFF. The full variable domain, rest sourced from reference TRBV5-1 and TRBJ1-1, is KAGVTQTPRYLIKTRGQQVTLSCSPISGHRSVSWYQQTPGQGLQFLFEYFSETQRNKGNFPGRFSGRQFSNSRSEMNVSTLELGDSALYLCASSLEGLPTEAFFGQGTRLTVV.